This T cell receptor (beta chain) appears in the sequencing data of a study of blood T cell repertoires in COVID-19. About the research overall: Researchers got acute and convalescent COVID-19 samples from the United States, Italy and Spain. Nucleic acid was either cDNA or gDNA, and it came from T cells, B-cell-depleted T cells, or PBMCs.

CDR3 size: 16 residues. Germline values: CDR1 MNHNY, CDR2 SVGAGI (reference sequence). Trimming cost V 0 bases and J 5 bases; bases outside gene matches: 6. This clone occurred a few times. Authors' analysis steps: Researchers report that nucleated cell counts were estimated from reference gene primer amplification. TCRdb's copy holds only in-frame clones and misses some; the assay was immunoSEQ multiplex PCR. From that table come the V and J calls and clone size; the DNA was used to work out D and trimming. The sample contains around 250,000 clones, roughly four fifths of which appear only once. The receptor comes from a woman under 30 with acute or convalescent COVID-19. Sequenced: peripheral blood. V gene TRBV6-6 combines with J gene TRBJ2-7; 11 nucleotides align to TRBD2. In nucleotides, the CDR3 is TGTGCCAGCAGTTACTCCATAGCGGGAGGGCCTAACGAGCAGTACTTC. As protein: CASSYSIAGGPNEQYF.